This T cell receptor beta chain came from a study of T-cell reconstitution after alpha-beta-depleted transplantation in children. TCRbeta library preparation incorporated unique molecular identifiers. TCRdb analysed the PCR reads with MiXCR anew, one entry per CDR3 protein. This table holds 250,000 to 300,000 distinct CDR3 sequences, about 9.5% found once. The CDR3 is 14 amino acids. In germline, CDR1 is DFQATT, CDR2 SNEGSKA (reference sequence). As regards this clonotype: It may be a read error: a sequence one base away is much more abundant.

The receptor comes from a boy younger than two with acute myeloid leukemia, due to receive a stem cell transplant. The sequencing here drew on PBMCs, taken before TCRalphabeta/CD19-depleted stem cell transplant. This chain uses TRBV20-1 with TRBJ1-2; the D is unclear. The CDR3 DNA follows: TGCAGTGCTAGAGATGGGTGGTCCGGCTATGGCTGCACCTTC. Translated: CSARDGWSGYGCTF.